This T cell receptor beta chain was recovered during a study of OX40 agonist ivuxolimab in advanced cancers. Regarding the study as a whole: Clones of CD4+ and CD8+ blood T cells grew by week 6 at doses of 0.1 to 3.0 mg/kg.

Sequencing used immunoSEQ multiplex PCR; TCRdb keeps in-frame clones, though not all of them. The sample has fewer than 75,000 clones, 80% seen once. As for this clone: What it binds is unknown.

The sequence was collected from an adult with an advanced solid tumor such as melanoma, head and neck, liver or kidney cancer. The sequencing used CD4+ or CD8+ T cells sorted from blood, collected in a trial of the OX40 agonist ivuxolimab.

Here the CDR3 reads CASGSAPYEQYF. The CDR3 DNA sequence: TGTGCCAGCGGGTCGGCTCCCTACGAGCAGTACTTC. This chain connects TRBV6-5 to TRBJ2-7; D remains unclear. The CDR3 loop spans 12 amino acids. Between the trimmed V and J ends, which lost 8 bases and 2 bases, there was a span of 10 bases. In germline, CDR1 is MNHEY, CDR2 SVGAGI.